This entry features one T cell receptor beta chain sequence. This specimen belongs to a study of immune cell composition in non-small cell lung cancer. Trimming took 5 bases from V and 9 from J; bases not matched to a gene: 10. Per germline, CDR1 SGHTA and CDR2 FQGNSA. CDR3 length: 14 amino acids. Sequencing was performed with immunoSEQ multiplex PCR; in TCRdb, only in-frame clones are kept and a portion is missing. The sample lists approximately 3,100 clones; about four fifths were seen once. These data were also reused for a study on CD4 T cells in lung cancer.

The sequence was collected from a human donor with non-small cell lung cancer. This sequence joins TRBV7-2 and TRBJ2-5; 9 bases fit TRBD1. Sequenced input: lung tumor tissue. The chain's CDR3 is CASSLRQGGIPQYF. CDR3 nucleotide sequence: TGTGCCAGCAGCCTCCGACAGGGGGGCATCCCCCAGTACTTC.